This TCR beta chain was captured by sequencing in a study of Tregs in tolerant kidney transplant recipients. Study-level findings and limits: The most relevant donor-specific Treg TCRbeta repertoire apparently came from expansion with activated donor B cells.

Comment on this clone: Its specificity is not known.

The CDR3 contains 14 residues. CDR1 and CDR2 (germline): SNHLY, FYNNEI. V dropped 7 bases and J dropped 1; count of bases not matched to a gene: 2. Here immunoSEQ multiplex PCR was the method, and the copy in TCRdb shows in-frame clones only, minus some. Of 50,000 to 75,000 clones listed, 70% to 90% are singletons. The chain has TRBV2 and TRBJ2-2; 8 nucleotides line up with TRBD2. The receptor was isolated from a human donor who received a combined kidney and bone marrow transplant. The sequencing here drew on Tregs from blood, taken before the transplant. The CDR3 loop is CASMSGRNTGELFF. DNA for the CDR3: TGTGCCAGCATGAGCGGGAGGAACACCGGGGAGCTGTTTTTT.